These 11 T cell receptor beta chains share one sample of origin, sequenced in a study of T-cell reconstitution after alpha-beta-depleted transplantation in children. TCRbeta library preparation incorporated unique molecular identifiers. TCRdb called the PCR reads again in MiXCR, with one record for every CDR3 protein. The profile shows roughly 100,000 distinct CDR3 sequences, about 6% of them singletons. Source: PBMCs, mostly from graft donor cells, taken 60 days after TCRalphabeta/CD19-depleted stem cell transplant. The origin of the receptors is a female patient between 2 and 15 years old who had a stem cell transplant for Fanconi anemia, so the T cells may come from the graft donor.

Ten or more counts support this clonotype. CDR3 residues: CASSLSGAIQETQYF. DNA of the CDR3: TGTGCCAGCAGTCTTAGCGGGGCCATCCAAGAGACCCAGTACTTC. The chain has TRBV28 and TRBJ2-5, with 8 bases lining up with TRBD2. The CDR3 has 15 residues. Germline V lookup: CDR1 MDHEN, CDR2 SYDVKM. J lost 1 base, V lost 5 bases, and 6 bases had no gene match.

Ten or more counts support this clonotype. The genes are TRBV28 and TRBJ2-5; unclear D gene. CDR1 and CDR2 from the germline V gene are MDHEN and SYDVKM. The CDR3 sequence is 16 residues long. Trimming stripped 2 bases from V and 5 bases from J, with 18 bases between. CDR3 loop: CASSLLGHRFVETQYF. CDR3 nucleotides: TGTGCCAGCAGTTTACTTGGTCACAGATTTGTGGAGACCCAGTACTTC.

This clonotype was seen many times. The chain recombines TRBV12-3 or TRBV12-4 with TRBJ1-1; 7 positions match TRBD1. The CDR3 spans 14 residues. V was clipped by 2 bases and J by 4 bases; unmatched bases: 4. Written as DNA, the CDR3 is TGTGCCAGCAGTTTACGGCAGGGGGTCACTGAAGCTTTCTTT. Amino acid sequence: CASSLRQGVTEAFF.

This clonotype occurred many times. This sequence joins TRBV20-1 and TRBJ2-3; TRBD2 is a possible D gene (6 bases). The CDR3 runs 12 residues. The germline V gene encodes CDR1 DFQATT and CDR2 SNEGSKA (reference sequence). The germline V and J ends were trimmed by 1 base and 4 bases, with 6 bases remaining between them. CDR3 coding DNA: TGCAGTGCTAGAGCGGGAGCAGATACGCAGTATTTT. Translating gives CSARAGADTQYF.

This clonotype was picked up many times. The genes are TRBV7-2 and TRBJ1-1, with no clear D. This CDR3 has 15 amino acids. Germline CDR1 is SGHTA and CDR2 is FQGNSA. Trimming left V 5 bases short and J 6 bases short, with 19 bases between. DNA of the CDR3: TGTGCCAGCAGCCAACCCCCAGTGTACGGGCCTGAAGCTTTCTTT. Protein: CASSQPPVYGPEAFF.

This clonotype was recorded many times. This chain connects TRBV15 to TRBJ2-7, with 8 bases that match TRBD1. V shed 0 bases and J 6 bases; nucleotides not matched to a gene: 10. This CDR3 is built from 16 residues. Germline V gene lookup returns CDR1 LNHNV and CDR2 YYDKDF (reference sequence). The DNA of the CDR3 is TGTGCCACCAGCAGAGATCAGGGCACAGGGGGAAGCGAGCAGTACTTC. Amino acid sequence: CATSRDQGTGGSEQYF.

The chain is built from TRBV29-1 and TRBJ2-7, with 7 nucleotides matching TRBD2. After removal of 5 bases from V and 3 bases from J, the junction contained 7 bases not matched to a gene. Germline V gene sequence: CDR1 SQVTM, CDR2 ANQGSEA. This CDR3 region has 13 residues. CDR3 nucleotides: TGCAGCGTTCGGACCGGGAGGATCTACGAGCAGTACTTC. Its protein is CSVRTGRIYEQYF.

In DNA, the CDR3 is TGTGCCAGCAGTTTCGGCCCAGATACGCAGTATTTT. Residues: CASSFGPDTQYF. The chain links TRBV12-3 or TRBV12-4 to TRBJ2-3; D unresolved. This CDR3 contains 12 residues. Trimming cost V 3 bases and J 4 bases, with 5 bases left between them.

This clonotype appeared many times. This sequence joins TRBV2 and TRBJ2-7, with 9 bases identical to TRBD1. The CDR3 contains 12 residues. Looked up from germline, CDR1 is SNHLY and CDR2 is FYNNEI. V was pared by 6 bases and J by 3 bases, with 0 bases of the junction left unmatched. The CDR3 nucleotides read TGTGCCAGCAGGGGACAGGGCTACGAGCAGTACTTC. Its translation: CASRGQGYEQYF.

This clonotype showed up just a few times. The chain recombines TRBV11-2 with TRBJ2-7, with 8 nucleotides matching TRBD2. The CDR3 has 19 amino acids. The V and J ends lost 2 bases and 3 bases, in that order; junction bases with no gene match: 18. Germline values: CDR1 SGHAT, CDR2 FQNNGV. The CDR3: CASSLFPGTRGNEVYEQYF. The CDR3 bases are TGTGCCAGCAGCTTATTCCCCGGGACTAGGGGTAACGAGGTCTACGAGCAGTACTTC.

This clonotype turned up a few times. CDR3 sequence: CASSPALAKISYEQYF. CDR3 bases: TGTGCCAGCTCACCAGCCCTAGCCAAAATATCCTACGAGCAGTACTTC. V usage is TRBV18 and J usage is TRBJ2-7; possibly TRBD2 for D (5 bases). There are 16 residues in the CDR3. V lost 2 bases and J lost 1, with 15 bases in between. Per germline, CDR1 KGHSH and CDR2 LQKENI.